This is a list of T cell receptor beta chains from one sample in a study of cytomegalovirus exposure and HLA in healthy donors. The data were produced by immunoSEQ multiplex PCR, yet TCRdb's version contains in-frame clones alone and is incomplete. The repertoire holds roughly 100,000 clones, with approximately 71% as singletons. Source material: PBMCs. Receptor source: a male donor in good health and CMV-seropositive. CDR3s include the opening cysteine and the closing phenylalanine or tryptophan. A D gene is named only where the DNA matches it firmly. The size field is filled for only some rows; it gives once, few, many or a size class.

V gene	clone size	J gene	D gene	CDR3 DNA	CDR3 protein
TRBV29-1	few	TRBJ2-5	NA	TGCAGCGTTGAAGCCCCCGGGTCAGAAGAGACCCAGTACTTC	CSVEAPGSEETQYF
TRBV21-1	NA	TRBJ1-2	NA	TGTGCCAGCAGCAACAGGGGAGACTATGGCTACACCTTC	CASSNRGDYGYTF
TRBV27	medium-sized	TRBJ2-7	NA	TGTGCCAGCAGTTTAGGTAGCAGCCCCCGGGAGCAGTACTTC	CASSLGSSPREQYF
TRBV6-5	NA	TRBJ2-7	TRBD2	TGTGCCAGCGCTAGACTAGCGGATAGCTCCTACGAGCAGTACTTC	CASARLADSSYEQYF
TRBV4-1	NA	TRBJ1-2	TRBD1	TGCGCCAGCAGCCCCCAACAGGGGCAGCACGGCTACACCTTC	CASSPQQGQHGYTF
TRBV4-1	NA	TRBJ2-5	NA	TGCGCCAGCAGCCAAGGGTCAACTTTTCAAGAGACCCAGTACTTC	CASSQGSTFQETQYF
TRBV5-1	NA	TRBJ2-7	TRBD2	TGCGCCAGCAGCCCACTGGAGGCGGGAGGTCTCTCCTACGAGCAGTACTTC	CASSPLEAGGLSYEQYF
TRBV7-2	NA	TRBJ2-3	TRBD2	TGTGCCAGCAGCCCAGGGGCTAGCGGGCAGGCCTATACGCAGTATTTT	CASSPGASGQAYTQYF
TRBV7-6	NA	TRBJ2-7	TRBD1	TGTGCCAGCAGCCTTGGGACAGGGGGCAACGAGCAGTACTTC	CASSLGTGGNEQYF
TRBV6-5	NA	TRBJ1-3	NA	TGTGCCAGCAGCACAGGTGCCTCTGGAAACACCATATATTTT	CASSTGASGNTIYF
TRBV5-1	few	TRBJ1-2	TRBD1	TGCGCCAGCAGCAAGGGACAGGGGGAATCATATGGCTACACCTTC	CASSKGQGESYGYTF
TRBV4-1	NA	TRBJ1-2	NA	TGCGCCAGCAGCCCAGACGCTTCGGGGGGCGCTTATGGCTACACCTTC	CASSPDASGGAYGYTF
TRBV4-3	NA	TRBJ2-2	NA	TGCGCCAGCAACCCCCCGGACGGAAAACACCGGGGAGCTGTTTTT	CASNPPDGKHRGAVF
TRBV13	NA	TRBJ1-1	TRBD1	TGTGCCAGCAGCCTGACAGGGGAAGCTTTCTTT	CASSLTGEAFF
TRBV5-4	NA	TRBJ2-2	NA	TGTGCCAGCAGCTCCATGCAGGCACCGAACACCGGGGAGCTGTTTTTT	CASSSMQAPNTGELFF
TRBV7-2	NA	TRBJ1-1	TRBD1	TGTGCCAGCAGCCCCAGAGCAGGGGGAACTGAAGCTTTCTTT	CASSPRAGGTEAFF
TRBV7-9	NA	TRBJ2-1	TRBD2	TGTAACGAGGCGGGTATGGAAAGCGGGAGCAATGAGCAGTTCTTC	CNEAGMESGSNEQFF
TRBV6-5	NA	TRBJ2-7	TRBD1	TGTGCCAGCAGTTACTCGAGCCAGGGGGTAACCTACGAGCAGTACTTC	CASSYSSQGVTYEQYF
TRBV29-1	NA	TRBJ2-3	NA	TGCAGCGTTGTCCAGGGGAGCACCACAGATACGCAGTATTTT	CSVVQGSTTDTQYF
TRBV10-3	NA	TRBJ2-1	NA	TGTGCCATCAGCCCGGGACTCCAAAATGAGCAGTTCTTC	CAISPGLQNEQFF
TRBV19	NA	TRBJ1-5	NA	TGTGCCAGTAGTCCCGCGCGCAATCAGCCCCAGCATTTT	CASSPARNQPQHF
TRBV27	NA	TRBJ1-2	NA	TGTGCCAGCACCCCAGTCGTAGGGGGTCTTGGTGGCTACACCTTC	CASTPVVGGLGGYTF
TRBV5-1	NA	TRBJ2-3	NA	TGCGCCAGCAGCCCTCCGGACAGTAGCACAGATACGCAGTATTTT	CASSPPDSSTDTQYF
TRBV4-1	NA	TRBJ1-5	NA	TGCGCCAGCAGCCAAGATTACCCGCAGGGGATCGATCAGCCCCAGCATTTT	CASSQDYPQGIDQPQHF
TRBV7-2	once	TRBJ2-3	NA	TGTGCCAGCAGCATAGGCGGGACTCTGAGCACAGATACGCAGTATTTT	CASSIGGTLSTDTQYF
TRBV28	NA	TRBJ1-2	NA	TGTGCCAGCAAGGCAGGAAGCTATGGCTACACCTTC	CASKAGSYGYTF
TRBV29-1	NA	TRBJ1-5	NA	TGCAGCGTTGGGGGCAGTCCTTCGGGCAATCAGCCCCAGCATTTT	CSVGGSPSGNQPQHF
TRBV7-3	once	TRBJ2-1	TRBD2	TGTGCCAGCAGCTCAACACTAGCGGCATACAATGAGCAGTTCTTC	CASSSTLAAYNEQFF
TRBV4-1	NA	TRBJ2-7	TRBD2	TGCGCCAGCACTTCTGGGCTAGCGGGCCCCTACGAGCAGTACTTC	CASTSGLAGPYEQYF
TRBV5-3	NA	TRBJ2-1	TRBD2	TGTGCCAGAAGCCGCGGGAGCTCCTACAATGAGCAGTTCTTC	CARSRGSSYNEQFF